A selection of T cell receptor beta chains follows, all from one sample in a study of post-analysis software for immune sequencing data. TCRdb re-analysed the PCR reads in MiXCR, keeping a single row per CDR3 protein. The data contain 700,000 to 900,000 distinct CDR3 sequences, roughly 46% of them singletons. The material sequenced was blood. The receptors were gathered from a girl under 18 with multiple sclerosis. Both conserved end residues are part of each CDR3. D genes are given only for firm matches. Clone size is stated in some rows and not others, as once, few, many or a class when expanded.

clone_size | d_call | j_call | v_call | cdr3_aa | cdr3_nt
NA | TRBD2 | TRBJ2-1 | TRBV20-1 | CRVGTSGGHNEQFF | TGCAGAGTCGGGACTAGCGGGGGACACAATGAGCAGTTCTTC
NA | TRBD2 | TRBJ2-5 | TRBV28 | CASSLELAGEQEAQYF | TGTGCCAGCAGTCTTGAACTAGCGGGGGAACAAGAGGCCCAGTACTTC
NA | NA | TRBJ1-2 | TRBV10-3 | CAIYRDSTANYGYTF | TGTGCCATTTACAGAGACTCGACAGCAAACTATGGCTACACCTTC
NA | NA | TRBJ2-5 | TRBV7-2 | CATTGLWSQETQYF | TGTGCCACCACAGGTTTATGGTCACAAGAGACCCAGTACTTC
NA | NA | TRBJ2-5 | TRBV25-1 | CASSESTYNEQYF | TGTGCCAGCAGTGAATCTACCTACAATGAGCAGTACTTC
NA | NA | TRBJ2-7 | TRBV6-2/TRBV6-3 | CASRPTGHLAYEQYF | TGTGCCAGCAGACCGACGGGACACCTAGCCTACGAGCAGTACTTC
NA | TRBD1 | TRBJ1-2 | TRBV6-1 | CASSDWDRHYGYTF | TGTGCCAGCAGTGATTGGGACAGACACTATGGCTACACCTTC
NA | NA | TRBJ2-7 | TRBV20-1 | CSARGSGGRYEQYF | TGCAGTGCTAGAGGGTCCGGGGGGCGCTACGAGCAGTACTTC
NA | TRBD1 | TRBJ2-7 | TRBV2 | CASSDRTGLYEQYF | TGTGCCAGCAGTGACCGGACAGGGCTCTACGAGCAGTACTTC
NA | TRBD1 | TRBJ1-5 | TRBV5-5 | CASSPGTGNGQPQHF | TGTGCCAGCAGCCCAGGGACAGGCAATGGTCAGCCCCAGCATTTT
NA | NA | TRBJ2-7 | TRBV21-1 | CASSIYEQYF | TGTGCCAGCAGCATCTACGAGCAGTACTTC
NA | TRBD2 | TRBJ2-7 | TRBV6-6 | CASREGASYEQYF | TGTGCCAGTAGGGAGGGCGCCTCCTACGAGCAGTACTTC
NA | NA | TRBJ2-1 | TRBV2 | CASSEYSEQFF | TGTGCCAGCAGCGAGTACAGTGAGCAGTTCTTC
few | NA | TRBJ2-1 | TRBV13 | CASSPRGVAPHYNEQFF | TGTGCCAGCAGCCCCAGGGGGGTGGCACCCCACTACAATGAGCAGTTCTTC
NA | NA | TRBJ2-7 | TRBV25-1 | CASSGAPMTGYEQYF | TGTGCCAGCAGTGGGGCCCCCATGACCGGTTACGAGCAGTACTTC
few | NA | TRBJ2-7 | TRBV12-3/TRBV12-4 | CASSATWYEQYF | TGTGCCAGCAGTGCTACATGGTACGAGCAGTACTTC
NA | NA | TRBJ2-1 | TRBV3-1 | CASSQLGGVPRRGSYNEQFF | TGTGCCAGCAGCCAACTCGGCGGGGTGCCGCGAAGGGGGTCCTACAATGAGCAGTTCTTC
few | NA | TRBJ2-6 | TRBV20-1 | CSARGRDSYRGANVLTF | TGCAGTGCTAGAGGTCGAGACTCTTACCGGGGGGCCAACGTCCTGACTTTC
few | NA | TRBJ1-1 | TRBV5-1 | CASSLDVGTEAFF | TGCGCCAGCAGCTTAGACGTTGGGACTGAAGCTTTCTTT
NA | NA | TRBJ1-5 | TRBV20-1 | CSAPAHSNQPQHF | TGCAGCGCTCCGGCACATAGCAATCAGCCCCAGCATTTT
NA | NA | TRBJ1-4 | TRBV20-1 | CSAWDRRGTNEKLFF | TGCAGTGCCTGGGACCGCCGAGGAACTAATGAGAAACTGTTTTTT
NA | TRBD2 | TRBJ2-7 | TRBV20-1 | CSASPPSGAYEQYF | TGCAGTGCTAGTCCCCCTAGCGGAGCCTACGAGCAGTACTTC
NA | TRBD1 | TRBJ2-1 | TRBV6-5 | CASSWTGCNEQFF | TGTGCCAGCAGTTGGACAGGTTGCAATGAGCAGTTCTTC
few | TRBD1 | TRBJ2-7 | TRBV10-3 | CAISRGTGPYEQYF | TGTGCCATCAGTAGGGGGACAGGCCCCTACGAGCAGTACTTC
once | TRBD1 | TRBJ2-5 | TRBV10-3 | CAISGQGPGRGQETQYF | TGTGCCATCAGTGGACAAGGCCCGGGCAGGGGGCAAGAGACCCAGTACTTC
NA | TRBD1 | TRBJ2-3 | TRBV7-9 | CASSSDRDTDTQYF | TGTGCCAGCAGCAGTGACAGGGACACAGATACGCAGTATTTT
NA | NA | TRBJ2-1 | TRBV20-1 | CSARDQPGASRQEQFF | TGCAGTGCTAGAGACCAACCCGGGGCTAGCAGGCAGGAGCAGTTCTTC
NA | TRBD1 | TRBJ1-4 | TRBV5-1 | CASSLGQGLETNEKLFF | TGCGCCAGCAGCTTGGGACAGGGGCTGGAAACTAATGAAAAACTGTTTTTT
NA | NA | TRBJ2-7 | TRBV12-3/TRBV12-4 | CASSFDTSRDEQYF | TGTGCCAGCAGTTTTGACACTTCTCGGGACGAGCAGTACTTC
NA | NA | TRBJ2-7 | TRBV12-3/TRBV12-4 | CASSQHPSYEQYF | TGTGCCAGCAGCCAACACCCTTCCTACGAGCAGTACTTC
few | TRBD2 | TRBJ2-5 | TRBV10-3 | CAISETSAQETQYF | TGTGCCATCAGTGAGACTAGCGCTCAAGAGACCCAGTACTTC
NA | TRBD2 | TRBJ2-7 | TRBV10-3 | CAISSGNEQYF | TGTGCCATCAGTAGCGGGAACGAGCAGTACTTC
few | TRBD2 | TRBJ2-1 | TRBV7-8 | CASSLGVRTSSAKDEQFF | TGTGCCAGCAGCTTAGGGGTCAGGACTAGCTCGGCCAAGGATGAGCAGTTCTTC
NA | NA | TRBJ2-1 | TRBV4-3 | CASSQDGTLNNEQFF | TGCGCCAGCAGCCAAGACGGGACACTTAACAATGAGCAGTTCTTC
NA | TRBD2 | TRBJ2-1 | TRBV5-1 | CASSFLAGGHNEQFF | TGCGCCAGCAGCTTTCTAGCGGGAGGGCACAATGAGCAGTTCTTC
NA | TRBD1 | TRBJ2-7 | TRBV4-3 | CASSQPTGAQTYEQYF | TGCGCCAGCAGCCAGCCGACAGGGGCCCAAACCTACGAGCAGTACTTC
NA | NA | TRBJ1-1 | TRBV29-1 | CSIKGTQNTEAFF | TGCAGTATTAAGGGGACCCAGAACACTGAAGCTTTCTTT
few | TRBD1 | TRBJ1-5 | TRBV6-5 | CASSVDRGQPQHF | TGTGCCAGCAGTGTGGACAGGGGTCAGCCCCAGCATTTT
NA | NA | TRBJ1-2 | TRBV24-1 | CATSDSGADECYTF | TGTGCCACCAGTGATTCCGGGGCCGATGAGTGCTACACCTTC
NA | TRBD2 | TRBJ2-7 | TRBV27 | CASSSSGGLASEQYF | TGTGCCAGCAGTTCAAGCGGGGGACTAGCGTCCGAGCAGTACTTC
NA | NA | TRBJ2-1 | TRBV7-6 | CASSFESVPTGANEQFF | TGTGCCAGCAGCTTTGAGAGCGTTCCCACCGGTGCAAATGAGCAGTTCTTC
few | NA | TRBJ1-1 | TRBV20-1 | CSARDRQGNTEAFF | TGCAGTGCTAGAGATCGGCAGGGGAACACTGAAGCTTTCTTT
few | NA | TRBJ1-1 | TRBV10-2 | CASSEAGSTEAFF | TGCGCCAGCTCTGAGGCAGGGAGCACTGAAGCTTTCTTT
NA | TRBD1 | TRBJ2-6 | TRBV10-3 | CAISGWTGENSGANVLTF | TGTGCCATCAGTGGTTGGACAGGGGAGAACTCTGGGGCCAACGTCCTGACTTTC
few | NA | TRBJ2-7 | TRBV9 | CASSVGAISSSYEQYF | TGTGCCAGCAGCGTAGGTGCTATCAGTAGCTCCTACGAGCAGTACTTC
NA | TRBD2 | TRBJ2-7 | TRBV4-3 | CASSQDVTSGSYEQYF | TGCGCCAGCAGCCAAGATGTAACTAGCGGGAGCTACGAGCAGTACTTC
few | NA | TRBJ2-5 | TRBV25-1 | CASADTFHQETQYF | TGTGCTTCAGCGGACACCTTCCACCAAGAGACCCAGTACTTC
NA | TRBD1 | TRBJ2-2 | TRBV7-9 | CASSPGQSEGTGELFF | TGTGCCAGCAGCCCGGGACAGTCAGAGGGCACCGGGGAGCTGTTTTTT
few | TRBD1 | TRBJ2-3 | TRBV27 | CASSTGQGLDTQYF | TGTGCCAGCAGCACGGGACAGGGTTTGGATACGCAGTATTTT
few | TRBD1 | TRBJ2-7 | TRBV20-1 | CSARANRGTYEQYF | TGCAGTGCTAGGGCGAACAGGGGGACCTACGAGCAGTACTTC
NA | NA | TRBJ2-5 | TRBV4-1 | CASSHGHRGETQYF | TGCGCCAGCAGCCACGGACACCGTGGGGAGACCCAGTACTTC
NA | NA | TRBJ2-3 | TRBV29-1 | CSVVGGPSTDAQYF | TGCAGCGTTGTCGGCGGGCCCAGCACAGATGCGCAGTATTTT
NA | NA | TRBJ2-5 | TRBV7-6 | CASSPWAGETQYF | TGTGCCAGCAGCCCCTGGGCGGGGGAGACCCAGTACTTC
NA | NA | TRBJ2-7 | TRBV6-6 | CASSRADLAPTYEQYF | TGTGCCAGCAGCCGGGCGGACCTAGCGCCCACCTACGAGCAGTACTTC
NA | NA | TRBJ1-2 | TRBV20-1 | CSARDSGTEANYGYTF | TGCAGTGCTAGAGATTCCGGGACTGAAGCTAACTATGGCTACACCTTC
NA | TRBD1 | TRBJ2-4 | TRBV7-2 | CASSLRADRGGNIQYF | TGTGCCAGCAGCTTAAGAGCCGACAGGGGGGGGAACATTCAGTACTTC